At least ten counts were recorded for the clone carrying this T cell receptor beta chain. Its specificity is unknown. The data belong to a study of early T cells in non-severe SARS-CoV-2 infection. Turning to the study itself: Bulk RNA isolated from unsorted whole blood underwent sequencing; chains were not paired. Study observations and caveats: VDJdb-based matching was biased toward anti-spike CD8 responses and missed private and CD4 specificities.

V shed 2 bases, J shed 0 bases, and the junction held 6 bases outside the gene matches. The germline gives CDR1 MNHEY, CDR2 SVGEGT. The CDR3 covers 16 residues. Each cDNA molecule carried a unique molecular identifier. TCRdb re-derived calls from the 5' RACE reads in MiXCR, one entry per CDR3 protein. The sample has tens of thousands of distinct CDR3 sequences; about 5% are singletons. This chain joins TRBV6-2 or TRBV6-3 and TRBJ1-1; TRBD1 aligns across 7 bases. Input material: whole blood. This sequence was found in an adult who was a healthcare worker with PCR-confirmed SARS-CoV-2 infection or an uninfected control (not recorded which). The CDR3 here is CASSYVGQTMNTEAFF. CDR3 in DNA: TGTGCCAGCAGTTACGTGGGACAGACCATGAACACTGAAGCTTTCTTT.